Listed below are T cell receptor beta chains from one sample, sequenced in a study of T cell repertoires in ileal Crohn's disease. Generated by immunoSEQ multiplex PCR, the TCRdb table keeps only in-frame clones and is missing some. The sample shows 6,500 or so clones, 74% of them seen only once. The source material was ileal tissue. These receptors originate from an adult with Crohn's disease. Both conserved end residues are part of each CDR3. D genes are given only for firm matches. The size field is filled for only some rows; it gives once, few, many or a size class.

TRBV29-1	.	.	TRBJ2-7	TGCAGCGCCGCTAACTACGAGCAGTACTTC	CSAANYEQYF
TRBV6-5	TRBD1	few	TRBJ2-1	TGTGCCAGCAGTTATATAAAGGGGGCCGAGCAGTTCTTC	CASSYIKGAEQFF
TRBV5-8	TRBD1	.	TRBJ1-5	TGTGCCAGCAGCTCCGGAGGGACAGCCACCGGAGGGCCCCAGCATTTT	CASSSGGTATGGPQHF
TRBV7-2	.	once	TRBJ1-2	TGTGCCAGCAGCTTGTGGGGGAACTATGGCTACACCTTC	CASSLWGNYGYTF
TRBV4-2	.	.	TRBJ2-7	TGTGCCAGCAGCCAAGCCAGGGGCGAGCAGTACTTC	CASSQARGEQYF
TRBV2	.	.	TRBJ2-7	TGTGCCAGCAGTGAAGGTTGGGCAGGGCAATGGGACGAGCAGTACTTC	CASSEGWAGQWDEQYF
TRBV5-1	.	.	TRBJ1-4	TGCGCCAGCAGCAGGACAGTAACGGGTGAAAAACTGTTTTTT	CASSRTVTGEKLFF
TRBV7-8	TRBD2	.	TRBJ2-1	TGTGCCAGCAGCCCGGGGACTAGGGAGCATGAGCAGTTCTTC	CASSPGTREHEQFF
TRBV18	.	.	TRBJ1-1	TGTGCCAGCTCACCCGGGGGGATGGGCACTGAAGCTTTCTTT	CASSPGGMGTEAFF
TRBV21-1	.	.	TRBJ2-7	TGTGCCAGCAGCAAACCCTTAATACAGGGGACAAGAAATGATTTTTCCTACGAGCAGTACTTC	CASSKPLIQGTRNDFSYEQYF
TRBV18	.	.	TRBJ2-1	TGTGCCAGCTCACCCGTAGAGGTTGAGCAGTTCTTC	CASSPVEVEQFF
TRBV7-4	TRBD2	.	TRBJ2-2	TGTGCCAGCAGACAGGGACTAGCGGGATGCTCGAACACCGGGGAGCTGTTTTTT	CASRQGLAGCSNTGELFF
TRBV9	.	.	TRBJ2-1	TGTGCCAGCAGCGTAGCAGGAACGTACAATGAGCAGTTCTTC	CASSVAGTYNEQFF
TRBV7-9	.	.	TRBJ1-2	TGTGCCAGCAGCCGAGGAGGGGAAGATGGCTACACCTTC	CASSRGGEDGYTF
TRBV5-1	.	.	TRBJ2-1	TGCGCCAGCAGCTTAAGGACCAACAATGAGCAGTTCTTC	CASSLRTNNEQFF
TRBV5-6	TRBD1	.	TRBJ1-5	TGTGCCAGCAGCTTGCGGGGGGGACAGGGACGGAATCAGCCCCAGCATTTT	CASSLRGGQGRNQPQHF
TRBV27	TRBD1	.	TRBJ2-7	TGTGCCAGCAGCCCCCTCGAAGGGGGCGGAAGACAGGGTCGGTACTTC	CASSPLEGGGRQGRYF
TRBV6-5	TRBD1	few	TRBJ2-7	TGTGCCAGCAGTCACGGGGACAGGGTCAACGAGCAGTACTTC	CASSHGDRVNEQYF
TRBV5-6	.	.	TRBJ2-2	TGTGCCAGCAGCCGCAGGGCCAGCACCGGGGAGCTGTTTTTT	CASSRRASTGELFF
TRBV10-2	.	.	TRBJ2-3	TGCGCCAGCAGTGTAGGGGAGACTACGCAGTATTTT	CASSVGETTQYF
TRBV30	.	.	TRBJ1-1	TGTGCCTGGGCCCTACAGGGTTGGGCTGAAGCTTTCTTT	CAWALQGWAEAFF
TRBV4-1	TRBD1	.	TRBJ1-4	TGCGCCAGCAGCCCAGGACAGGGGGCTGAAACTAATGAAAAACTGTTTTTT	CASSPGQGAETNEKLFF
TRBV4-2	.	large	TRBJ2-1	TGTGCCAGCAGCCTAACTAGGTACAATGAGCAGTTCTTC	CASSLTRYNEQFF
TRBV6-4	.	.	TRBJ2-1	TGTGCCAGCAGCCGGGACAACTCCTACAATGAGCAGTTCTTC	CASSRDNSYNEQFF
TRBV5-1	.	.	TRBJ2-1	TGCGCCAGCAGCTTGGGCCAGGCCTACAATGAGCAGTTCTTC	CASSLGQAYNEQFF
TRBV7-3	.	.	TRBJ2-1	TGTGCCAGCAGCCCCCAGCGGTCCTACAATGAGCAGTTCTTC	CASSPQRSYNEQFF
TRBV7-9	.	.	TRBJ2-5	TGTGCCAGCAGCTCGGGAGCGATGGCCCAAGAGACCCAGTACTTC	CASSSGAMAQETQYF
TRBV4-1	.	.	TRBJ2-7	TGCGCCAGCAGCCAAGCTCAGGGTTCCGCCTACGAGCAGTACTTC	CASSQAQGSAYEQYF
TRBV5-1	.	.	TRBJ2-7	TGCGCCAGCAGCTTGGCTCTTCGTCACGAGCAGTACTTC	CASSLALRHEQYF
TRBV19	.	.	TRBJ1-1	TGTGCCAGTAGTATACCAGGGTGGAACACTGAAGCTTTCTTT	CASSIPGWNTEAFF
TRBV6-5	TRBD2	once	TRBJ2-7	TGTGCCAGCAGCCCCAGCGGGAGGAGCTCCTACGAGCAGTACTTC	CASSPSGRSSYEQYF
TRBV30	.	.	TRBJ1-2	TGTGCCTGGAGGGGACCGACTAACTATGGCTACACCTTC	CAWRGPTNYGYTF
TRBV6-6	.	.	TRBJ1-5	TGTGCCAGCAGTCAGGGAAATCAGCCCCAGCATTTT	CASSQGNQPQHF
TRBV12-5	.	few	TRBJ1-2	TGTGCTAGTGGGTCCGGAGGCTACTATGGCTACACCTTC	CASGSGGYYGYTF
TRBV9	TRBD2	medium-sized	TRBJ2-3	TGTGCCAGCAGTTTAACCCCCCAAGCGGGGGCCACAGATACGCAGTATTTT	CASSLTPQAGATDTQYF